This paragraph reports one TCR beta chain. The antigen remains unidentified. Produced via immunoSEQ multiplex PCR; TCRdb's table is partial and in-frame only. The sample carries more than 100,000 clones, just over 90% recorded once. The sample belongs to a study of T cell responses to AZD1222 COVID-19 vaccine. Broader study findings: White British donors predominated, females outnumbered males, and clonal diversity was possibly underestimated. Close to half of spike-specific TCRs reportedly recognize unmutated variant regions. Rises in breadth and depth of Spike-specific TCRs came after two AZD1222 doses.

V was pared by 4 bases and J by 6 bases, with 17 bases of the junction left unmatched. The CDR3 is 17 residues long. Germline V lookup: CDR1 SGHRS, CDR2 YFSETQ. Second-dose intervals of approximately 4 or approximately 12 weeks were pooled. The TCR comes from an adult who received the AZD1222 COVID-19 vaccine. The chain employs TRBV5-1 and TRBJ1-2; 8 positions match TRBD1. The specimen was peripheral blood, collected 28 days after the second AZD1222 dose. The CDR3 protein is CASSPGPGQEIRDGYTF. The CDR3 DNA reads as TGCGCCAGCAGCCCAGGACCGGGACAGGAAATTCGGGATGGCTACACCTTC.